This record looks at one TCR beta chain sequence and its context. This CDR3 spans 15 amino acids. The germline V gene has CDR1 MGHDK and CDR2 SYGVNS. Trimming cost V 7 bases and J 0 bases, with 13 bases left between them. The sample belongs to a study of technical replicates of blood from four donors. TCRdb keeps only in-frame clones here, not all; method: immunoSEQ multiplex PCR. The sample contains 75,000 to 90,000 clones, about 95% of which appear only once. This chain uses TRBV25-1 with TRBJ2-1, with a weak D call TRBD2 (5 bases). The sample comprised T cells isolated from PBMCs. The source is a human donor in good health. The CDR3 region is CASKAEGGSYNEQFF. The DNA of the CDR3 is TGTGCCAGCAAGGCGGAAGGAGGCTCCTACAATGAGCAGTTCTTC.